This TCR beta chain comes out of a study of T-cell reconstitution after alpha-beta-depleted transplantation in children. This clonotype was detected only a few times. The V gene end was trimmed by 4 bases and the J gene end by 4 bases; junction bases not matched to a gene: 4. The V gene's germline CDR1 is MNHEY and CDR2 SVGEGT. The CDR3 spans 15 residues. It was with unique molecular identifiers that the TCRbeta library was prepared. Each CDR3 protein gets one entry after TCRdb re-called the PCR reads with MiXCR. The table includes some 300,000 distinct CDR3 sequences, 10% detected once. The receptor comes from a human donor who donated a stem cell graft to a child with acute lymphoblastic leukemia. This sample comprised PBMCs from the stem cell graft donor, obtained from the stem cell graft. The chain has TRBV6-2 or TRBV6-3 and TRBJ2-1; 10 nucleotides agree with TRBD2. The CDR3 spells CASSSSSGRYNEQFF. The CDR3 coding sequence is TGTGCCAGCAGTTCCTCTAGCGGGAGATACAATGAGCAGTTCTTC.